Following are 18 T cell receptor beta chains from one sample sequenced in a study of T cell responses to AZD1222 COVID-19 vaccine. The table came from immunoSEQ multiplex PCR; TCRdb's copy has only in-frame clones and leaves some out. The sample holds about 83,000 clones, approximately 85% seen once. The specimen comprised peripheral blood, sampled 28 days after the second AZD1222 dose. The source is an adult who received the AZD1222 COVID-19 vaccine.

This clone occurred once. A read error may account for a junction end that differs from germline. This sequence joins TRBV7-2 and TRBJ1-4; D gene ambiguous. CDR1 and CDR2 from the germline V gene are SGHTA and FQGNSA. This CDR3 region has 15 residues. Written as DNA, the CDR3 is TGTGCCAGCAGCTTAGCATGGACTTCTAAGGAAAAACTGTTTTTT. This translates into CASSLAWTSKEKLFF.

This chain connects TRBV3-1 (or the pseudogene TRBV3-2) to TRBJ2-7; TRBD1 matches 9 bases. The CDR3 extends over 14 amino acids. Per the germline V gene, CDR1 is LGHDT and CDR2 is YNNKEL (reference sequence). V was pared by 7 bases and J by 1 base, with 5 bases of the junction left unmatched. CDR3 bases: TGTGCCAGCAAGACCGGGACAGGGTCCTACGAGCAGTACTTC. Translating gives CASKTGTGSYEQYF.

As concerns this clone: Other DNA sequences in this specimen translate into the identical CDR3. The genes are TRBV5-4 and TRBJ2-7, with TRBD1 matching over 7 bases. This CDR3 comprises 14 residues. J gave up 4 bases and V 0 bases, and 4 bases lay outside the gene matches. Germline V gene lookup returns CDR1 SGHNT and CDR2 YYREEE (reference sequence). The DNA of the CDR3 is TGTGCCAGCAGCTTGGGACAGGGATTTTACGAGCAGTACTTC. The encoded protein is CASSLGQGFYEQYF.

The rearrangement links TRBV3-1 (or the pseudogene TRBV3-2) to TRBJ1-4; D uncertain. Germline V gives CDR1 LGHDT, CDR2 YNNKEL (reference sequence). The CDR3 extends over 14 amino acids. With 1 base removed from V and 2 bases from J, the gap between germline ends came to 5 bases. The CDR3 nucleotides read TGTGCCAGCAGCCAAGGCTATACTAATGAAAAACTGTTTTTT. Translation gives CASSQGYTNEKLFF.

The chain has TRBV7-9 and TRBJ1-2; D unclear. CDR3 length: 13 residues. Germline CDR1 reads SEHNR; CDR2 reads FQNEAQ (reference sequence). Trimming took off 5 bases at V and 4 bases at J, with 11 bases between the two ends. In DNA, the CDR3 is TGTGCCAGCAGCCACGGACGACTCTATGGCTACACCTTC. Protein sequence: CASSHGRLYGYTF.

J is TRBJ1-5 and V is TRBV18; possible D gene TRBD1, 5 bases. Germline V gives CDR1 KGHSH, CDR2 LQKENI. V shed 4 bases and J shed 1 base, with 8 bases lying between them. This CDR3 has 14 amino acids. The CDR3 DNA reads as TGTGCCAGCTCACGGGCAGGGAGCAATCAGCCCCAGCATTTT. Amino acids: CASSRAGSNQPQHF.

The chain joins TRBV19 to TRBJ1-2; unclear D gene. CDR1 and CDR2 (germline): LNHDA, SQIVND (reference sequence). Trimming took 1 base from V and 8 from J, leaving 14 bases between them. The CDR3 has 14 residues. The CDR3 loop reads CASSIGWAERGYTF. The CDR3 coding sequence is TGTGCCAGTAGTATAGGCTGGGCCGAACGAGGCTACACCTTC.

This clone was observed a few times. The J gene is TRBJ2-7, the V gene TRBV19, with TRBD2 as a possible D gene (5 bases). Looked up from germline, CDR1 is LNHDA and CDR2 is SQIVND (reference sequence). V was shortened by 8 bases and J by 4 bases, with 21 bases between the two germline ends. CDR3 size: 15 residues. In nucleotides, the CDR3 is TGTGCCAGTCGCCCGACACCAACGGGGTCTTACGAGCAGTACTTC. Its protein is CASRPTPTGSYEQYF.

The rearrangement joins TRBV6-5 to TRBJ2-2; D gene ambiguous. Germline CDR1 reads MNHEY; CDR2 reads SVGAGI. This CDR3 is built from 13 residues. V was trimmed by 5 bases and J by 1 base, leaving 5 bases between them. CDR3 region: CASSLGNTGELFF. The CDR3 region has the DNA TGTGCCAGCAGTCTCGGGAACACCGGGGAGCTGTTTTTT.

This clone was seen a few times. One junction end disagrees with the germline gene, perhaps due to a read error. The chain employs TRBV7-9 and TRBJ1-1, with unresolved D. The CDR3 contains 8 residues. Germline V CDR1 and CDR2: SEHNR, FQNEAQ (reference sequence). The CDR3 bases are TGTGCCAGCAGCTCCTCTTCCTTT. As protein: CASSSSSF. The full variable domain, its missing parts supplied by reference TRBV7-9 and TRBJ1-1, is DTGVSQNPRHKITKRGQNVTFRCDPISEHNRLYWYRQTLGQGPEFLTYFQNEAQLEKSRLLSDRFSAERPKGSFSTLEIQRTEQGDSAMYLCASSSSSFGQGTRLTVV.

The V gene is TRBV11-2, the J gene TRBJ2-7; TRBD1 aligns across 9 bases. The length of the CDR3 is 16 residues. Trimming took 1 base from V and 4 from J; bases not matched to a gene: 8. Germline values: CDR1 SGHAT, CDR2 FQNNGV. The CDR3 coding sequence is TGTGCCAGCAGCTTAGTCATCGGGACAGGGAATTACGAGCAGTACTTC. The encoded protein is CASSLVIGTGNYEQYF.

The J gene is TRBJ1-2, the V gene TRBV11-2, with D unclear. The CDR3 has 16 residues. Trimming stripped 1 base from V and 4 bases from J, with 16 bases between. The germline CDR1 and CDR2 sequences are SGHAT and FQNNGV. The CDR3 loop is CASSLVSYGRGYGYTF. The CDR3 region has the DNA TGTGCCAGCAGCTTAGTGTCCTACGGGCGAGGCTATGGCTACACCTTC.

Of note for this clone: A junction boundary mismatches the germline segment, possibly from a read error. V usage is TRBV29-1 and J usage is TRBJ2-7; TRBD1 matches 9 bases. In germline, CDR1 is SQVTM, CDR2 ANQGSEA. CDR3 length equals 13 residues. In DNA form, the CDR3 reads TGCAGCGTAGAAGGACAGGGGAGCCACGAGCAGTACTTC. It is translated as CSVEGQGSHEQYF.

This chain links TRBV11-2 with TRBJ2-7; TRBD2 might be the D (5 bases). Germline-derived CDR1 and CDR2 are SGHAT and FQNNGV. The CDR3 contains 13 residues. V was shortened by 8 bases and J by 4 bases, with 15 bases between the two germline ends. The chain's CDR3 is CASQLGSWYEQYF. CDR3 coding DNA: TGTGCCAGCCAATTAGGGAGTTGGTACGAGCAGTACTTC.

This clone was seen only once. The sample carries other DNA sequences with the same CDR3. This sequence joins TRBV18 and TRBJ1-1; D is undetermined. V lost 1 base and J lost 1, with 7 bases in between. Germline CDR1 is KGHSH and CDR2 is LQKENI. The CDR3 extends over 14 amino acids. The DNA of the CDR3 is TGTGCCAGCTCACCACGTCCAGAGAACACTGAAGCTTTCTTT. Translation gives CASSPRPENTEAFF.

This clone was seen a few times. The chain is built from TRBV7-3 and TRBJ2-1, with D possibly TRBD2 on 6 matching bases. V lost 4 bases to trimming and J lost 5 bases, with 12 bases between them. This CDR3 is built from 14 residues. Germline CDR1 and CDR2: SGHTA and FQGTGA. CDR3 loop: CASSSPGTHNEQFF. The CDR3 DNA follows: TGTGCCAGCAGCTCCCCCGGGACTCACAATGAGCAGTTCTTC.

The rearrangement links TRBV5-1 to TRBJ2-5; 7 bases are shared with TRBD2. The germline V gene encodes CDR1 SGHRS and CDR2 YFSETQ. The V gene end was trimmed by 1 base and the J gene end by 5 bases; junction bases not matched to a gene: 5. The CDR3 has 14 amino acids. The CDR3 region is CASSLSGEGETQYF. The CDR3 DNA follows: TGCGCCAGCAGCTTGTCGGGGGAGGGTGAGACCCAGTACTTC.

This chain links TRBV10-3 with TRBJ2-2, with a possible D match to TRBD1 (6 bases). This CDR3 region has 14 residues. In germline, CDR1 is ENHRY, CDR2 SYGVKD. Trimming removed 4 bases at V and 4 bases at J, with 10 bases between. The CDR3 nucleotides read TGTGCCATCAGTGTGCAGGGGTCCACCGGGGAGCTGTTTTTT. This gives the protein CAISVQGSTGELFF.